This TCR beta chain is drawn from a study of HIV-infected patients and healthy controls. Study results and limitations: Healthy controls carried many MAIT alpha-chain CDR3s, while HIV+ repertoires had few.

cDNA was made from about 500 ng RNA using alpha and beta constant primers. Alpha and beta chain libraries were made separately by chain-specific third strand synthesis with multiplexing indices. One primer pair amplified all rearrangements per chain; each cDNA got molecular barcodes. A 5' RACE adapter with a random hexamer and the SP2 primer site was joined to cDNA. TCRdb analysed the 5' RACE reads with MiXCR anew, one entry per CDR3 protein. The sample shows 17,000 or so distinct CDR3 sequences, more than 8.5% of them seen only once. All unsorted peripheral T cells were captured because whole blood was used without fractionation. The RNA source was a roughly 2.6 ml peripheral blood draw. Losses at the gene ends were 4 bases for V and 2 bases for J; bases not matched to a gene: 10. Germline lookup yields CDR1 SQVTM and CDR2 ANQGSEA. This CDR3 has 17 amino acids. This clonotype is termed medium-sized (0.01 to 0.1%). The antigen remains undetermined.

This sequence joins TRBV29-1 and TRBJ2-7, with TRBD2 identical over 14 bases. The clonotype originates from an adult in good health. The specimen sequenced was blood. CDR3 coding DNA: TGCAGCGTTGTGGGGACTAGCGGGAGCAAAGCCCCCTACGAGCAGTACGTC. Protein sequence: CSVVGTSGSKAPYEQYV.